Below are 29 T cell receptor beta chains sequenced from a single sample in a study of regulatory T cells in long-lasting Graves disease. Time point in this sample: persistent/refractory GD, antithyroid drugs over 5 years with positive TRAb. TCR sequences were obtained from RNA taken from PBMCs. Sequencing libraries for TCR beta were prepared with iRepertoire HTBI primers and Arm-PCR of CDR3 regions. TCRdb re-derived calls from the multiplex PCR reads in MiXCR, one entry per CDR3 protein. This sample has 350,000 to 450,000 distinct CDR3 sequences, with less than 25% found just once. The sequenced sample was peripheral blood mononuclear cells (PBMCs), obtained when the disease was refractory, from a patient treated with antithyroid drugs. The receptors stem from a female donor with Graves disease.

This clonotype appeared many times. The genes are TRBV18 and TRBJ1-4, with D unclear. Germline CDR1 and CDR2: KGHSH and LQKENI. Trimming shortened V by 3 bases and J by 8 bases, and 10 bases separated the two germline ends. The CDR3 has 13 residues. CDR3 coding DNA: TGTGCCAGCTCACCGGTGACGGCGGAAAAACTGTTTTTT. It specifies CASSPVTAEKLFF.

The chain is built from TRBV4-2 and TRBJ2-3; 9 nucleotides agree with TRBD2. The CDR3 contains 16 residues. Germline-derived CDR1 and CDR2 are LGHNA and YNFKEQ. Germline trimming cut 0 bases from V and 6 bases from J; bases unmatched to any gene: 7. The DNA of the CDR3 is TGTGCCAGCAGCCAAGATCCAGCGGGAGGTCTGGATACGCAGTATTTT. This encodes CASSQDPAGGLDTQYF.

The chain recombines TRBV5-6 with TRBJ2-5, with unresolved D. Germline V CDR1 and CDR2: SGHDT, YYEEEE. The CDR3 has 14 residues. V lost 6 bases to trimming and J lost 2 bases, with 14 bases between them. The CDR3 loop is CASIAMGIQETQYF. CDR3 DNA sequence: TGTGCCAGCATCGCTATGGGGATTCAAGAGACCCAGTACTTC. The entire variable domain, with the rest obtained from reference TRBV5-6 and TRBJ2-5, is as follows: DAGVTQSPTHLIKTRGQQVTLRCSPKSGHDTVSWYQQALGQGPQFIFQYYEEEERQRGNFPDRFSGHQFPNYSSELNVNALLLGDSALYLCASIAMGIQETQYFGPGTRLLVL.

Only a few counts were recorded for this clonotype. This chain joins TRBV24-1 and TRBJ2-4; 11 nucleotides match TRBD1. This CDR3 is 13 amino acids long. Looked up from germline, CDR1 is KGHDR and CDR2 is SFDVKD. V gave up 4 bases and J gave up 9 bases; unmatched junction bases: 1. As DNA, the CDR3 is TGTGCCACCAGTGAAGGGACAGGGGGCATTCAGTACTTC. It yields the protein CATSEGTGGIQYF.

In this sample, this clonotype turned up many times. This chain connects TRBV11-3 to TRBJ2-2; D gene uncertain. Trimming shortened V by 1 base and J by 7 bases, and 13 bases separated the two germline ends. Germline V gene sequence: CDR1 SGHNT, CDR2 YENEEA. There are 15 residues in the CDR3. The DNA for the CDR3 is TGTGCCAGCAGCTTAGGCGTTACTGATGGCGGGGAGCTGTTTTTT. It codes for CASSLGVTDGGELFF.

There are a few counts of this clonotype. V and J are TRBV18 and TRBJ1-2; 12 bases match TRBD1. The ends lost 7 bases at V and 4 bases at J; junction bases unmatched: 13. CDR1 KGHSH and CDR2 LQKENI come from the germline V gene. This CDR3 has 17 amino acids. The CDR3 coding sequence is TGTGCCAGCTTCAATCCGGGACAGGGGGCCGGCGGCTATGGCTACACCTTC. This translates into CASFNPGQGAGGYGYTF.

The chain combines TRBV20-1 with TRBJ2-1; D possibly uses TRBD1 or TRBD2 (6 bases each). Germline V gene data show CDR1 as DFQATT and CDR2 as SNEGSKA (reference sequence). Trimming took off 0 bases at V and 6 bases at J, with 15 bases between the two ends. CDR3 size: 15 residues. The CDR3 protein is CSARDLRGRCNEQFF. In DNA form, the CDR3 reads TGCAGTGCTAGAGATCTAAGGGGGAGGTGCAATGAGCAGTTCTTC.

This clonotype was recorded at least ten times. The chain recombines TRBV24-1 with TRBJ1-2; tentative D call: TRBD1 (6 bases). Germline loops: CDR1 KGHDR, CDR2 SFDVKD. This CDR3 comprises 15 residues. Trimming shortened V by 2 bases and J by 0 bases, and 9 bases separated the two germline ends. The CDR3 nucleotides read TGTGCCACCAGTGATTCCGGGACAACTAACTATGGCTACACCTTC. Encoded protein: CATSDSGTTNYGYTF.

There are many counts of this clonotype. The chain has TRBV2 and TRBJ2-7; D is perhaps TRBD1 (5 bases). Trimming stripped 3 bases from V and 0 bases from J, with 12 bases between. This CDR3 is built from 15 residues. Germline V gives CDR1 SNHLY, CDR2 FYNNEI. CDR3 protein: CASSDAGKSSYEQYF. DNA of the CDR3: TGTGCCAGCAGTGATGCAGGGAAAAGCTCCTACGAGCAGTACTTC.

The sample holds a few counts of this clonotype. The rearrangement uses TRBV7-2 and TRBJ1-6, with D maybe TRBD1 (6 bases). The CDR3 is 17 residues long. Germline V lookup: CDR1 SGHTA, CDR2 FQGNSA. Trimming left V 3 bases short and J 9 bases short, with 21 bases between. CDR3 loop: CASSFPAGGGAFSPLHF. In DNA, the CDR3 is TGTGCCAGCAGCTTCCCCGCCGGGGGGGGGGCCTTTTCACCCCTCCACTTT.

This clonotype came up a few times. The chain couples TRBV12-3 or TRBV12-4 to TRBJ2-2; D not certain. The CDR3 consists of 16 residues. Trimming pared 3 bases from V and 2 bases from J, leaving 13 bases between. Here the CDR3 DNA reads TGTGCCAGCAGTTTCGCTAGGGCAGGCAACACCGGGGAGCTGTTTTTT. It is translated as CASSFARAGNTGELFF.

This clonotype appeared many times. CDR3 nucleotides: TGTGCCAGCAGCCGTACTGGGATAGGGCCCGTTGGGGAGACCCAGTACTTC. Translating it yields CASSRTGIGPVGETQYF. J is TRBJ2-5 and V is TRBV7-2; D unclear. V was shortened by 5 bases and J by 5 bases, with 24 bases between the two germline ends. The CDR3 runs 17 residues. CDR1 is SGHTA and CDR2 is FQGNSA in the germline V gene. The full variable domain, its missing parts supplied by reference TRBV7-2 and TRBJ2-5, is GAGVSQSPSNKVTEKGKDVELRCDPISGHTALYWYRQSLGQGLEFLIYFQGNSAPDKSGLPSDRFSAERTGGSVSTLTIQRTQQEDSAVYLCASSRTGIGPVGETQYFGPGTRLLVL.

This clonotype was recorded many times. J is TRBJ1-1 and V is TRBV6-5; D not resolved. The CDR3 consists of 13 residues. Trimming left V 2 bases short and J 3 bases short, with 7 bases between. From germline, CDR1 is MNHEY and CDR2 SVGAGI. This CDR3 reads CASSYKGDTEAFF. The CDR3, as DNA: TGTGCCAGCAGTTACAAGGGAGACACTGAAGCTTTCTTT.

Ten or more counts support this clonotype. This rearrangement joins TRBV6-1 to TRBJ1-2; 7 bases are a match to TRBD1. Germline trimming cut 6 bases from V and 4 bases from J; bases unmatched to any gene: 5. The germline CDR1 and CDR2 sequences are MNHNS and SASEGT. This CDR3 is 13 amino acids long. CDR3 DNA sequence: TGTGCCAGCAGCAAGGACAGGTCCTATGGCTACACCTTC. As protein: CASSKDRSYGYTF.

This clonotype was picked up many times. CDR3 in amino acids: CASSLEVTGPQYF. The CDR3 DNA reads as TGTGCCAGCAGCTTAGAAGTAACGGGGCCCCAGTACTTC. The J gene is TRBJ2-5, the V gene TRBV11-2; D is possibly TRBD1 or TRBD2 (5 bases each). Per germline, CDR1 SGHAT and CDR2 FQNNGV. The CDR3 length is 13 residues. With 0 bases removed from V and 9 bases from J, the gap between germline ends came to 11 bases.

This chain connects TRBV19 to TRBJ1-5; D call uncertain. The CDR3 spans 15 residues. CDR1 and CDR2 from the germline V gene are LNHDA and SQIVND (reference sequence). V lost 3 bases and J lost 0, with 9 bases in between. The CDR3 DNA follows: TGTGCCAGTAGTATTGCCAGAAATAGCAATCAGCCCCAGCATTTT. Amino acid sequence: CASSIARNSNQPQHF. Complete variable domain (other parts from reference TRBV19 and TRBJ1-5): DGGITQSPKYLFRKEGQNVTLSCEQNLNHDAMYWYRQDPGQGLRLIYYSQIVNDFQKGDIAEGYSVSREKKESFPLTVTSAQKNPTAFYLCASSIARNSNQPQHFGDGTRLSIL.

Turning to this clonotype: A read error may be the cause here, since a much bigger clone is one base away. V and J are TRBV7-2 and TRBJ1-1; maybe TRBD1 (6 bases). In germline, CDR1 is SGHTA, CDR2 FQGNSA. The CDR3 is 18 residues long. With 1 base removed from V and 4 bases from J, the gap between germline ends came to 22 bases. Written as DNA, the CDR3 is TGTGCCAGCAGCTTAGGGAAAGGCACGCACGGGGGCCCCACTGAAGCTTTCTTT. This gives the protein CASSLGKGTHGGPTEAFF.

V and J are TRBV20-1 and TRBJ2-7; no reliable D call. The V gene lost 0 bases and the J gene lost 3 bases, with 9 bases spanning the gap. Germline V lookup: CDR1 DFQATT, CDR2 SNEGSKA (reference sequence). This CDR3 contains 13 residues. The CDR3, as DNA: TGCAGTGCTAGAGATGCAGTAGGCTACGAGCAGTACTTC. This translates into CSARDAVGYEQYF.

In the case of this clonotype: Germline and junction disagree at one end, which may indicate a read error. V gene TRBV11-2 combines with J gene TRBJ2-7; D ambiguous. Germline V gives CDR1 SGHAT, CDR2 FQNNGV. This CDR3 has 14 residues. The DNA for the CDR3 is TGTACCAGCAGCTTAGAACGAATGGTGCACGAGCAGTACTTC. It specifies CTSSLERMVHEQYF. The entire variable domain, with the rest obtained from reference TRBV11-2 and TRBJ2-7, is as follows: EAGVAQSPRYKIIEKRQSVAFWCNPISGHATLYWYQQILGQGPKLLIQFQNNGVVDDSQLPKDRFSAERLKGVDSTLKIQPAKLEDSAVYLCTSSLERMVHEQYFGPGTRLTVT.

This clonotype was seen at least ten times. The J gene is TRBJ1-2, the V gene TRBV15; 9 bases agree with TRBD1. Germline V gene sequence: CDR1 LNHNV, CDR2 YYDKDF (reference sequence). Trimming took 2 bases from V and 3 from J; bases not matched to a gene: 7. CDR3 size: 16 residues. CDR3 nucleotide sequence: TGTGCCACCAGCAGATCCAGACAGGGGGATTACTATGGCTACACCTTC. It is translated as CATSRSRQGDYYGYTF.

This clonotype was counted ten times or more. This chain links TRBV28 with TRBJ2-7, with 10 nucleotides matching TRBD1. The germline CDR1 and CDR2 sequences are MDHEN and SYDVKM. This CDR3 is 14 amino acids long. The V segment lost 4 bases and the J segment 5 bases; nucleotides outside the gene matches: 5. CDR3 in amino acids: CASSWDRGRDEQYF. The CDR3 nucleotides are TGTGCCAGCAGTTGGGACAGGGGAAGGGACGAGCAGTACTTC.

V gene TRBV18 combines with J gene TRBJ2-3, with TRBD2 identical over 8 bases. The V segment lost 0 bases and the J segment 4 bases; nucleotides outside the gene matches: 6. This CDR3 spans 16 amino acids. Germline CDR1 and CDR2: KGHSH and LQKENI. Here the CDR3 DNA reads TGTGCCAGCTCACCACCGGGGTTACTAGCGGCAGATACGCAGTATTTT. It specifies CASSPPGLLAADTQYF.

To note about this clonotype: This may stem from a read error, because a much larger clone lies one nucleotide away. The chain uses TRBV6-2 or TRBV6-3 and TRBJ2-5; D gene uncertain. The V end lost 3 bases, the J end lost 2 bases, and 13 bases lay between the germline ends. CDR3 length equals 15 residues. Per germline, CDR1 MNHEY and CDR2 SVGEGT. CDR3 nucleotide sequence: TGTGCCAGCAGTTATGGAAAGGCGATACAAGAGACCCAGTACTTC. Translation gives CASSYGKAIQETQYF.

The chain couples TRBV7-9 to TRBJ2-4, with a weak D call TRBD1 (8 bases). Trimming removed 5 bases at V and 5 bases at J, with 19 bases between. CDR1 and CDR2 (germline): SEHNR, FQNEAQ (reference sequence). The CDR3 has 16 amino acids. The DNA of the CDR3 is TGTGCCAGCAGCGTTGGGGGGGCAGGGGGCGAAAACATTCAGTACTTC. It is translated as CASSVGGAGGENIQYF.

This chain connects TRBV6-5 to TRBJ1-4, with D tentatively TRBD1 (6 bases). This CDR3 comprises 13 residues. Germline CDR1 MNHEY, CDR2 SVGAGI. V lost 3 bases and J lost 11, with 13 bases in between. For the CDR3, the DNA is TGTGCCAGCAGTTATCTTCCAGGGGATAAACTGTTTTTT. Amino acid sequence: CASSYLPGDKLFF.

This rearrangement joins TRBV19 to TRBJ2-7, with 12 nucleotides matching TRBD2. The CDR3 loop spans 15 amino acids. V lost 5 bases, J lost 5 bases, and 7 bases stayed unmatched. Germline CDR1 is LNHDA and CDR2 is SQIVND (reference sequence). For the CDR3, the DNA is TGTGCCAGTAGTTCCCTGACTAGCGGGAGCGACGAGCAGTACTTC. As protein: CASSSLTSGSDEQYF.

This clonotype was counted only a few times. This chain links TRBV5-1 with TRBJ1-2, with D maybe TRBD1 (6 bases). Trimming left V 4 bases short and J 0 bases short, with 13 bases between. Germline V gives CDR1 SGHRS, CDR2 YFSETQ. This CDR3 spans 15 amino acids. CDR3: CASSPGGRTNYGYTF. In DNA, the CDR3 is TGCGCCAGCAGCCCGGGGGGCAGGACTAACTATGGCTACACCTTC.

This clonotype was counted at least ten times. The chain employs TRBV12-3 or TRBV12-4 and TRBJ1-1; 7 nucleotides line up with TRBD1. The CDR3 totals 15 residues. With V trimmed by 5 bases and J by 4 bases, 10 bases remained unmatched. The chain's CDR3 is CASSQQGWATTEAFF. The CDR3 nucleotides read TGTGCCAGCAGTCAACAGGGGTGGGCGACCACTGAAGCTTTCTTT.

The sample holds a few counts of this clonotype. A much larger clone lies a single base off, so this may be a read error. This rearrangement joins TRBV12-3 or TRBV12-4 to TRBJ2-7, with D possibly being TRBD2 (7 bases). The CDR3 consists of 17 residues. The ends were cut back, 8 bases at V and 4 bases at J, with 27 bases in the middle. This CDR3 is CASSLGGATIDYYEQYF. The CDR3 DNA follows: TGTGCCAGCTCTCTAGGGGGGGCGACTATTGATTATTACGAGCAGTACTTC.